Listed below are T cell receptor beta chains from one sample, sequenced in a study of blood T cell repertoires in COVID-19. Clones were read by immunoSEQ multiplex PCR, and TCRdb kept only the in-frame ones, dropping some. The table has 300,000 to 400,000 clones, 89% seen once. Sequencing was carried out using PBMCs or T cells enriched from blood (not recorded which). The source is a man in his 60s who had recovered from COVID-19. Each CDR3 is given with its conserved first and last residue. Fields, in order: CDR3 protein, CDR3 DNA, V gene, J gene, D gene. A D gene is named only where the DNA matches it firmly.

CASSVGGSGRGDSSYNEQFF,TGTGCCAGCAGCGTAGGCGGAAGCGGCAGAGGCGATAGCTCCTACAATGAGCAGTTCTTC,TRBV9,TRBJ2-1,NA
CASSSRQPQHF,TGTGCCAGCAGTTCTCGTCAGCCCCAGCATTTT,TRBV28,TRBJ1-5,NA
CASTPRQGTDEKLFF,TGTGCCAGCACCCCGAGACAGGGAACGGATGAAAAACTGTTTTTT,TRBV6-5,TRBJ1-4,TRBD1
CASRLAESRLYNEQFF,TGTGCAAGTCGCTTAGCGGAATCACGACTTTACAATGAGCAGTTCTTC,TRBV12-2,TRBJ2-1,NA
CASSSQGGKETQYF,TGTGCCAGCAGTTCACAGGGTGGAAAAGAGACCCAGTACTTC,TRBV28,TRBJ2-5,NA
CASSPLAGTTGELFF,TGTGCCAGCTCACCTTTAGCGGGGACCACCGGGGAGCTGTTTTTT,TRBV18,TRBJ2-2,TRBD2
CASRTDRGSNQPQHF,TGTGCCAGCAGGACGGACAGGGGTTCCAATCAGCCCCAGCATTTT,TRBV27,TRBJ1-5,TRBD1
CASSLGTGDAEAFF,TGTGCCAGCAGCTTAGGCACAGGGGATGCTGAAGCTTTCTTT,TRBV7-3,TRBJ1-1,TRBD1
CASSLNPSGGYTF,TGTGCCAGCAGTTTGAACCCTTCGGGTGGCTACACCTTC,TRBV12-3/TRBV12-4,TRBJ1-2,NA
CASSPLAGSTGELFF,TGTGCCAGCAGTCCCCTAGCGGGAAGCACCGGGGAGCTGTTTTTT,TRBV11-3,TRBJ2-2,TRBD2
CASSQRTSGYNEQFF,TGCGCCAGCAGCCAGAGGACTAGCGGATACAATGAGCAGTTCTTC,TRBV5-1,TRBJ2-1,TRBD2
CASSFRAGGDGELFF,TGTGCCAGCAGCTTTCGGGCCGGAGGGGACGGGGAGCTGTTTTTT,TRBV5-5,TRBJ2-2,NA
CASTIVGTYEQYF,TGTGCCAGCACGATTGTCGGGACCTACGAGCAGTACTTC,TRBV28,TRBJ2-7,NA
CASSSKDRGPSEQYF,TGTGCCAGCAGCTCTAAAGACAGGGGGCCTTCAGAGCAGTACTTC,TRBV5-4,TRBJ2-7,TRBD1
CASTIHNQPQHF,TGTGCCAGCACCATTCATAATCAGCCCCAGCATTTT,TRBV2,TRBJ1-5,NA
CASSPIPYEQYF,TGTGCCAGCAGCCCTATCCCCTACGAGCAGTACTTC,TRBV28,TRBJ2-7,NA
CASSLWGGTEAFF,TGTGCCAGCAGTTTATGGGGGGGCACTGAAGCTTTCTTT,TRBV28,TRBJ1-1,NA
CASSLPRGNGELFF,TGTGCCAGCAGTTTACCTCGAGGCAACGGGGAGCTGTTTTTT,TRBV28,TRBJ2-2,NA
CASSFGTGVPRGYEQYF,TGTGCCAGCAGCTTCGGGACAGGGGTCCCCAGGGGCTACGAGCAGTACTTC,TRBV7-9,TRBJ2-7,TRBD1
CASSPRRDTEGYTF,TGTGCCAGCTCACCCCGCCGGGACACAGAGGGCTACACCTTC,TRBV18,TRBJ1-2,NA
CASPGELFF,TGTGCCAGCCCGGGGGAGCTGTTTTTT,TRBV19,TRBJ2-2,NA
CASTESGTGGVFVYGYTF,TGTGCCAGTACTGAATCCGGGACAGGGGGCGTTTTTGTCTATGGCTACACCTTC,TRBV19,TRBJ1-2,TRBD1
CTSSQVPLGEGNQPQHF,TGCACCAGCAGCCAAGTTCCCCTGGGGGAGGGCAATCAGCCCCAGCATTTT,TRBV1,TRBJ1-5,NA
CASSPAEKANYGYTF,TGTGCCAGCTCACCTGCGGAGAAAGCTAACTATGGCTACACCTTC,TRBV18,TRBJ1-2,NA
CASSLIGQPQHF,TGTGCCAGCAGCTTGATCGGTCAGCCCCAGCATTTT,TRBV5-8,TRBJ1-5,NA
CSTGQGYEQYF,TGCAGCACGGGACAGGGCTACGAGCAGTACTTC,TRBV29-1,TRBJ2-7,TRBD1